Below, 12 T cell receptor beta chains from the same sample are listed, as sequenced in a study of blood T cell repertoires in COVID-19. Sequenced by immunoSEQ multiplex PCR; TCRdb stores in-frame clones only, minus some. The sample includes 95,000 to 150,000 clones, around nine tenths of them seen just once. Sample: peripheral blood. The receptors were gathered from a man aged 50-59 years with acute or convalescent COVID-19.

J is TRBJ1-3 and V is TRBV29-1; TRBD1 is a possible D gene (5 bases). This CDR3 comprises 17 residues. The germline V and J ends were trimmed by 5 bases and 2 bases, with 22 bases remaining between them. Germline-derived CDR1 and CDR2 are SQVTM and ANQGSEA. In DNA, the CDR3 is TGCAGCGTTCTTTATGGTACTTTAGGGGCTGCTGGAAACACCATATATTTT. Protein: CSVLYGTLGAAGNTIYF.

The rearrangement uses TRBV27 and TRBJ1-5; TRBD1 matches 7 bases. The length of the CDR3 is 14 residues. The V and J ends lost 3 bases and 1 base, in that order; junction bases with no gene match: 0. Germline CDR1 MNHEY, CDR2 SMNVEV (reference sequence). This CDR3 is CASSLGQSNQPQHF. The DNA of the CDR3 is TGTGCCAGCAGTTTGGGACAGAGCAATCAGCCCCAGCATTTT.

The chain links TRBV24-1 to TRBJ1-2; D gene unclear. This CDR3 contains 16 residues. The ends were cut back, 4 bases at V and 4 bases at J, with 18 bases in the middle. Germline CDR1 and CDR2: KGHDR and SFDVKD. The CDR3 sequence is CATSDPRESEGYGYTF. The CDR3 nucleotides read TGTGCCACCAGTGACCCCCGGGAATCGGAGGGCTATGGCTACACCTTC.

The chain has TRBV6-5 and TRBJ1-1, with 7 bases aligning to TRBD1. V lost 2 bases to trimming and J lost 11 bases; unmatched junction nucleotides: 2. Germline V lookup: CDR1 MNHEY, CDR2 SVGAGI. This CDR3 is 11 amino acids long. The CDR3 nucleotides read TGTGCCAGCAGTTACACAGGGGAGGCTTTCTTT. Its protein product is CASSYTGEAFF.

The V and J genes are TRBV4-2 and TRBJ2-2; D possibly corresponds to TRBD2 (7 bases). The CDR3 loop spans 17 amino acids. Looked up from germline, CDR1 is LGHNA and CDR2 is YNFKEQ. The V and J ends lost 4 bases and 7 bases respectively, with 22 bases between them. In nucleotides, the CDR3 is TGTGCCAGCAGCCGCCTAATCCGGGAGGAGGGGGACGGGGAGCTGTTTTTT. Protein product: CASSRLIREEGDGELFF.

The chain couples TRBV27 to TRBJ1-4; possible D gene TRBD1, 6 bases. The germline V and J ends were trimmed by 5 bases and 7 bases, with 20 bases remaining between them. CDR3 length: 16 amino acids. Germline values: CDR1 MNHEY, CDR2 SMNVEV (reference sequence). CDR3 in amino acids: CASSQSPGRTVEKLFF. DNA of the CDR3: TGTGCCAGCAGTCAAAGTCCGGGACGGACAGTTGAAAAACTGTTTTTT.

This clone was observed a few times. The chain joins TRBV11-2 to TRBJ2-7, with D possibly TRBD2 on 6 matching bases. In germline, CDR1 is SGHAT, CDR2 FQNNGV. The CDR3 loop spans 15 amino acids. V was pared by 5 bases and J by 1 base, with 15 bases between. This chain's CDR3 is CASSLVSGTSYEQYF. For the CDR3, the DNA is TGTGCCAGCAGCCTTGTCTCGGGGACTTCCTACGAGCAGTACTTC.

V and J are TRBV7-9 and TRBJ1-2; possibly TRBD1 for D (6 bases). Trimming removed 5 bases from V and 0 bases from J, with 13 bases in between. The CDR3 extends over 15 amino acids. Germline V gives CDR1 SEHNR, CDR2 FQNEAQ (reference sequence). CDR3 nucleotides: TGTGCCAGCAGCAAACAGGGATCGGCTAACTATGGCTACACCTTC. As protein: CASSKQGSANYGYTF.

For the CDR3, the DNA is TGCGCCAGCAGCCCCGGACTAGCGACACGCCTCAATGAGCAGTTCTTC. This gives the protein CASSPGLATRLNEQFF. This chain connects TRBV4-1 to TRBJ2-1, with TRBD2 matching over 9 bases. Looked up from germline, CDR1 is MGHRA and CDR2 is YSYEKL. The V gene end was trimmed by 4 bases and the J gene end by 6 bases; junction bases not matched to a gene: 10. CDR3 length: 16 amino acids.

The rearrangement uses TRBV12-3 or TRBV12-4 and TRBJ1-2, with D tentatively TRBD1 (5 bases). The CDR3 has 11 residues. V shed 8 bases and J shed 4 bases, with 8 bases lying between them. The CDR3 nucleotides read TGTGCCAGCGCCACAGGCTATGGCTACACCTTC. This codes for CASATGYGYTF.

CDR3 sequence: CASSPTGGNTGELFF. The CDR3 DNA is TGTGCCAGCTCACCGACAGGGGGCAACACCGGGGAGCTGTTTTTT. V is TRBV18 and J is TRBJ2-2; 10 bases fit TRBD1. Losses at the gene ends were 3 bases for V and 2 bases for J; bases not matched to a gene: 0. The CDR3 has 15 residues. Germline V gene data show CDR1 as KGHSH and CDR2 as LQKENI. Together with reference TRBV18 and TRBJ2-2, the CDR3 gives the full variable domain: NAGVMQNPRHLVRRRGQEARLRCSPMKGHSHVYWYRQLPEEGLKFMVYLQKENIIDESGMPKERFSAEFPKEGPSILRIQQVVRGDSAAYFCASSPTGGNTGELFFGEGSRLTVL.

The chain links TRBV7-9 to TRBJ1-5; perhaps TRBD1 as D (6 bases). Per germline, CDR1 SEHNR and CDR2 FQNEAQ (reference sequence). The CDR3 spans 15 residues. V was trimmed by 4 bases and J by 1 base, leaving 11 bases between them. As DNA, the CDR3 is TGTGCCAGCAGCTCGCAGGGGATCAGCAATCAGCCCCAGCATTTT. This encodes CASSSQGISNQPQHF.